What follows describes a single T cell receptor (beta chain). What it recognizes is unknown. Sequencing used immunoSEQ multiplex PCR; TCRdb keeps in-frame clones, though not all of them. The sample contains about 93,000 clones, 90% to 95% of which appear only once. The entry originates in a study of OX40 agonist ivuxolimab in advanced cancers. The junction had 9 bases not matched to a gene; V was cut back by 3 bases and J by 2 bases. CDR1 and CDR2 from the germline V gene are MGHRA and YSYEKL. The CDR3 is made up of 19 amino acids. Notes on the study in general: Also showing low normalized T-cell clonal expansion were some of the nonresponders.

The gene calls are TRBV4-1 and TRBJ2-2, with 13 bases fitting TRBD2. Sequenced here: CD4+ or CD8+ T cells sorted from blood, sampled in a trial of the OX40 agonist ivuxolimab. This sequence originates from an adult with an advanced solid tumor such as melanoma, head and neck, liver or kidney cancer. Here the CDR3 reads CASSHDPGLAGQNTGELFF. The CDR3 DNA sequence: TGCGCCAGCAGCCATGATCCGGGACTAGCGGGGCAAAACACCGGGGAGCTGTTTTTT.